This T cell receptor (beta chain) was documented in a study of blood T cell repertoires in COVID-19. TCRdb keeps only in-frame clones here, not all; method: immunoSEQ multiplex PCR. In the table there are about 250,000 clones, around 82% of which are singletons. This TCR came from a woman of 80 years or more with active or convalescent COVID-19. The source material was peripheral blood.

The CDR3 region has the DNA TGTGCCAGCCGGCGGGGACTACTCTACGAGCAGTACTTC. Its protein product is CASRRGLLYEQYF. The rearrangement links TRBV12-3 or TRBV12-4 to TRBJ2-7; 7 nucleotides match TRBD2. The CDR3 sequence is 13 residues long. The J segment lost 3 bases and the V segment lost 8 bases, leaving 7 bases of the junction unmatched.